This T cell receptor (beta chain) stems from a study of regulatory T cells in long-lasting Graves disease. Time point described: persistent/refractory GD, antithyroid drugs over 5 years with positive TRAb. From PBMCs, RNA was extracted and then used to make the TCR library. Trimming pared 0 bases from V and 4 bases from J, leaving 10 bases between. Germline assignment: CDR1 SGHRS and CDR2 YFSETQ. The CDR3 consists of 14 residues. With iRepertoire HTBI primers and Arm-PCR of CDR3 regions, TCR beta libraries were built. TCRdb used MiXCR to reprocess the multiplex PCR reads, holding one entry per CDR3 protein. The sample has 600,000 to 850,000 distinct CDR3 sequences; roughly 30% are singletons.

The chain employs TRBV5-1 and TRBJ1-2, with D unclear. Sequenced here: peripheral blood mononuclear cells (PBMCs), sampled when the disease was refractory, from a patient treated with antithyroid drugs. The TCR was taken from a female donor with Graves disease. In DNA, the CDR3 is TGCGCCAGCAGCTTGGAAGGGTTGGCCTATGGCTACACCTTC. It specifies CASSLEGLAYGYTF.